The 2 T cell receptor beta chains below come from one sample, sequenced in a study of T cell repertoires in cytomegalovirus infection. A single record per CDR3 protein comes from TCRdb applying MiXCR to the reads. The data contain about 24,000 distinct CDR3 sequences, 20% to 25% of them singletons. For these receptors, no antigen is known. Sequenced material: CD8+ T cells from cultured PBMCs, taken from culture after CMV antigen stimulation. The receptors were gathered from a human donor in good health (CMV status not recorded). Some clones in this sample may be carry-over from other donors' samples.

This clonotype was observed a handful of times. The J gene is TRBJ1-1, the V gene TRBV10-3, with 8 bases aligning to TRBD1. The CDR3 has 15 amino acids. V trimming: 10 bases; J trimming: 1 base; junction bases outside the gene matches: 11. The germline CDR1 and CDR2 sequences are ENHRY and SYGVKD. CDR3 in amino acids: CATLRQGTSNTEAFF. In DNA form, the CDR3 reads TGTGCCACCTTACGACAGGGGACCTCGAACACTGAAGCTTTCTTT.

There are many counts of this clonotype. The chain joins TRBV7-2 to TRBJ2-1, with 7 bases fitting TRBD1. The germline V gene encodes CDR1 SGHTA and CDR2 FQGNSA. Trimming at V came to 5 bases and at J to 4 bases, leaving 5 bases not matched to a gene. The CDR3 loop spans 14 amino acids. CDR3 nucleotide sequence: TGTGCCAGCAGCCGGGACAGATCTTACAATGAGCAGTTCTTC. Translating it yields CASSRDRSYNEQFF.